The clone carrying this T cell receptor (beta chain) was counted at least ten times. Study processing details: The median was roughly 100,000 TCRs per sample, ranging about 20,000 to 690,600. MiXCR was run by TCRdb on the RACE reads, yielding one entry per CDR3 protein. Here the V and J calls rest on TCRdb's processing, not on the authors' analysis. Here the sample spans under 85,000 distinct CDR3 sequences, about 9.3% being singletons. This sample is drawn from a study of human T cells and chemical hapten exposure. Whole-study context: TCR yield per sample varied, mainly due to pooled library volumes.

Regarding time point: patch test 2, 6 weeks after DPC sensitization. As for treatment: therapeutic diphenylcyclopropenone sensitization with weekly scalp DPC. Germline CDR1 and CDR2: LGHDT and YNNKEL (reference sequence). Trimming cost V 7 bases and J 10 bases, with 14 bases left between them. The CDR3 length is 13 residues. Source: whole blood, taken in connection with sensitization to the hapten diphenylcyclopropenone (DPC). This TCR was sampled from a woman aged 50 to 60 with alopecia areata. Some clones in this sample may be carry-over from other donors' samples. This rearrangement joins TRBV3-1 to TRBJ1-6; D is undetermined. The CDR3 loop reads CASTPTPGSPLHF. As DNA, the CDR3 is TGTGCCAGCACCCCGACCCCGGGGTCACCCCTCCACTTT.